One and the same sample provided the 24 T cell receptor beta chains below, sequenced in a study of shared T cell receptors in the human thymus. Sequenced by immunoSEQ multiplex PCR; TCRdb stores in-frame clones only, minus some. The table records some 660,000 clones, around 87% of them present only once. This same sample was also part of a study on human thymus T cells.

Sequences were obtained from thymocytes. The receptors come from a boy under three years old with a congenital heart defect.

The V gene is TRBV6-5, the J gene TRBJ1-3; D remains ambiguous. The CDR3 is 13 residues long. Looked up from germline, CDR1 is MNHEY and CDR2 is SVGAGI. CDR3 loop: CASRPRGRHTIYF. The CDR3 DNA follows: TGTGCTAGCCGGCCTCGAGGGAGGCACACCATATATTTT.

The chain links TRBV6-5 to TRBJ1-2; 11 positions agree with TRBD1. This CDR3 spans 15 amino acids. J gave up 8 bases and V 1 base, and 6 bases lay outside the gene matches. Germline values: CDR1 MNHEY, CDR2 SVGAGI. CDR3 amino acids: CASSYFLGQGDGYTF. CDR3 nucleotide sequence: TGTGCCAGCAGTTACTTTCTGGGACAGGGGGACGGCTACACCTTC.

The rearrangement links TRBV18 to TRBJ2-7, with a tentative D call TRBD2 (7 bases). The CDR3 totals 17 residues. Trimming cost V 0 bases and J 0 bases, with 15 bases left between them. The germline gives CDR1 KGHSH, CDR2 LQKENI. Here the CDR3 reads CASSPPGQLANSYEQYF. CDR3 DNA sequence: TGTGCCAGCTCACCACCGGGACAACTAGCGAACTCCTACGAGCAGTACTTC.

The chain employs TRBV10-1 and TRBJ2-1; TRBD1 matches at 7 bases. The CDR3 contains 15 residues. V was clipped by 2 bases and J by 3 bases; unmatched bases: 4. The germline gives CDR1 WNHNN, CDR2 SYGVQD (reference sequence). CDR3 region: CASSEAGQDYNEQFF. Here the CDR3 DNA reads TGCGCCAGCAGTGAGGCTGGACAGGACTACAATGAGCAGTTCTTC.

The chain links TRBV15 to TRBJ1-5; tentatively, D is TRBD1 (6 bases). CDR3 length equals 17 residues. V was cut by 1 base and J by 2 bases, with 15 bases left in between. Germline-derived CDR1 and CDR2 are LNHNV and YYDKDF (reference sequence). DNA of the CDR3: TGTGCCACCAGCAGAGGGGGGGGCACGGATGGCAATCAGCCCCAGCATTTT. Its translation is CATSRGGGTDGNQPQHF.

The V call is TRBV7-9, the J call TRBJ2-7; 13 bases are shared with TRBD2. The trim removed 3 bases at V and 2 bases at J, leaving 10 bases unmatched. Germline loops: CDR1 SEHNR, CDR2 FQNEAQ (reference sequence). The CDR3 totals 18 residues. The CDR3 here is CASSFSLAGGLGTYEQYF. The CDR3 DNA reads TGTGCCAGCAGCTTTTCACTAGCGGGAGGGCTAGGAACCTACGAGCAGTACTTC.

The chain combines TRBV27 with TRBJ1-2; TRBD1 aligns across 8 bases. With V trimmed by 5 bases and J by 3 bases, 2 bases remained unmatched. The CDR3 has 13 amino acids. In germline, CDR1 is MNHEY, CDR2 SMNVEV (reference sequence). The CDR3 loop reads CASSLTGDYGYTF. The DNA for the CDR3 is TGTGCCAGCAGTCTGACAGGGGACTATGGCTACACCTTC.

The gene calls are TRBV27 and TRBJ2-5, with D perhaps matching TRBD2 (5 bases). The CDR3 totals 18 residues. Germline loops: CDR1 MNHEY, CDR2 SMNVEV (reference sequence). The ends were cut back, 8 bases at V and 0 bases at J, with 25 bases in the middle. The DNA of the CDR3 is TGTGCCAGCGGGCAAATTCAGAGACGAGGGATTTACCAAGAGACCCAGTACTTC. This translates into CASGQIQRRGIYQETQYF.

In DNA, the CDR3 is TGTGCCAGCAGCTTGGGACAGGATCGCTACGAGCAGTACTTC. Translating it yields CASSLGQDRYEQYF. The gene calls are TRBV5-4 and TRBJ2-7; perhaps TRBD1 as D (6 bases). Trimming took 0 bases from V and 3 from J, leaving 10 bases between them. Germline V gene lookup returns CDR1 SGHNT and CDR2 YYREEE (reference sequence). The CDR3 sequence is 14 residues long.

The chain joins TRBV30 to TRBJ2-1, with TRBD1 matching 9 bases. Germline assignment: CDR1 GTSNPN and CDR2 SVGIG (reference sequence). The CDR3 sequence is 17 residues long. The trim removed 3 bases at V and 8 bases at J, leaving 17 bases unmatched. As DNA, the CDR3 is TGTGCCTGGAGCGAACCCGCCGGGACAGGGAATTGTGATGAGCAGTTCTTC. Amino acid sequence: CAWSEPAGTGNCDEQFF.

This clone has only one observation. This rearrangement joins TRBV29-1 to TRBJ1-1; 12 nucleotides align to TRBD1. V dropped 4 bases and J dropped 7; count of bases not matched to a gene: 4. Germline V gene lookup returns CDR1 SQVTM and CDR2 ANQGSEA. The CDR3 consists of 13 residues. The CDR3: CSVAGQGADEAFF. CDR3 in DNA: TGCAGCGTTGCGGGACAGGGGGCAGATGAAGCTTTCTTT.

The chain recombines TRBV4-1 with TRBJ1-5, with 8 bases identical to TRBD1. There are 17 residues in the CDR3. Germline values: CDR1 MGHRA, CDR2 YSYEKL. The junction had 10 bases not matched to a gene; V was cut back by 1 base and J by 5 bases. DNA of the CDR3: TGCGCCAGCAGCCAAGTACGTCTCGGGACAGGTTATCAGCCCCAGCATTTT. Translating gives CASSQVRLGTGYQPQHF.

This clone was counted between two and nine times. The chain is built from TRBV5-8 and TRBJ1-2, with D unclear. The CDR3 totals 18 residues. Germline V lookup: CDR1 SGHTS, CDR2 YDEGEE. Trimming took off 5 bases at V and 4 bases at J, with 27 bases between the two ends. CDR3 residues: CASREIDTLIYGPYGYTF. Written as DNA, the CDR3 is TGTGCCAGCAGAGAGATAGACACCCTCATCTACGGCCCCTATGGCTACACCTTC.

The CDR3 protein is CASSPRGSPTNEKLFF. CDR3 DNA sequence: TGTGCCAGCAGTCCGCGAGGGAGCCCAACTAATGAAAAACTGTTTTTT. The chain carries TRBV28 and TRBJ1-4; no firm D call. The CDR3 runs 16 residues. Trimming stripped 5 bases from V and 0 bases from J, with 13 bases between. CDR1 and CDR2 (germline): MDHEN, SYDVKM.

The DNA of the CDR3 is TGTGCCAGCAGCTACATAGGGACAGCGATCCAAGAGACCCAGTACTTC. Its protein product is CASSYIGTAIQETQYF. The chain recombines TRBV7-8 with TRBJ2-5; 7 bases match TRBD1. Germline lookup yields CDR1 SGHVS and CDR2 FQNEAQ. With V trimmed by 4 bases and J by 1 base, 9 bases remained unmatched. The CDR3 covers 16 residues. The full variable domain, with the rest looked up from reference TRBV7-8 and TRBJ2-5, is GAGVSQSPRYKVAKRGQDVALRCDPISGHVSLFWYQQALGQGPEFLTYFQNEAQLDKSGLPSDRFFAERPEGSVSTLKIQRTQQEDSAVYLCASSYIGTAIQETQYFGPGTRLLVL.

This chain joins TRBV28 and TRBJ1-1, with 8 bases aligning to TRBD1. Germline V gene data show CDR1 as MDHEN and CDR2 as SYDVKM. Unmatched junction bases numbered 10, after V lost 5 bases and J lost 5 bases. This CDR3 has 15 residues. The CDR3 DNA is TGTGCCAGCAGTCTACTGGCGGACAGGGTGACTGAAGCTTTCTTT. Translating it yields CASSLLADRVTEAFF.

This chain links TRBV4-3 with TRBJ2-3; 9 bases align to TRBD2. J lost 3 bases, V lost 0 bases, and 7 bases had no gene match. Germline V gene data show CDR1 as LGHNA and CDR2 as YSLEER. The CDR3 has 17 amino acids. The CDR3, as DNA: TGCGCCAGCAGCCAAGATTGGCGGGGGGGCCCGACAGATACGCAGTATTTT. Translation gives CASSQDWRGGPTDTQYF.

This clone is a singleton in its sample. V is TRBV11-2 and J is TRBJ1-3; 7 bases are a match to TRBD1. The CDR3 contains 15 residues. V dropped 3 bases and J dropped 4; count of bases not matched to a gene: 6. The germline V gene has CDR1 SGHAT and CDR2 FQNNGV. Here the CDR3 DNA reads TGTGCCAGCAGCTTCGGGGACAGCCTCGGAAACACCATATATTTT. Translated: CASSFGDSLGNTIYF.

The rearrangement uses TRBV4-1 and TRBJ2-1; 10 bases are a match to TRBD2. The CDR3 consists of 17 residues. The V and J ends lost 1 base and 7 bases, in that order; junction bases with no gene match: 10. Germline V gene sequence: CDR1 MGHRA, CDR2 YSYEKL. CDR3 coding DNA: TGCGCCAGCAGCCAAGTCGAAGCGGGGGGGCGGATTAATGAGCAGTTCTTC. Translating gives CASSQVEAGGRINEQFF.

This chain connects TRBV5-1 to TRBJ1-1; D not resolved. There are 17 residues in the CDR3. Germline V gives CDR1 SGHRS, CDR2 YFSETQ. V was trimmed by 1 base and J by 3 bases, leaving 19 bases between them. CDR3: CASSLLAPRLLHTEAFF. CDR3 DNA: TGCGCCAGCAGCTTGTTAGCCCCAAGGCTTTTGCACACTGAAGCTTTCTTT. The variable domain in full, with the rest retrieved from reference TRBV5-1 and TRBJ1-1, is KAGVTQTPRYLIKTRGQQVTLSCSPISGHRSVSWYQQTPGQGLQFLFEYFSETQRNKGNFPGRFSGRQFSNSRSEMNVSTLELGDSALYLCASSLLAPRLLHTEAFFGQGTRLTVV.

This rearrangement joins TRBV5-4 to TRBJ1-1, with TRBD1 matching 8 bases. Looked up from germline, CDR1 is SGHNT and CDR2 is YYREEE (reference sequence). The V gene end was trimmed by 5 bases and the J gene end by 0 bases; junction bases not matched to a gene: 9. This CDR3 region has 16 residues. CDR3 protein: CASSKDRVSVNTEAFF. For the CDR3, the DNA is TGTGCCAGCAGTAAGGACAGGGTCTCGGTGAACACTGAAGCTTTCTTT.

The rearrangement uses TRBV5-1 and TRBJ1-4; D is unclear. Germline V gives CDR1 SGHRS, CDR2 YFSETQ. The CDR3 extends over 14 amino acids. V lost 5 bases and J lost 1, with 9 bases in between. This chain's CDR3 is CASRLGRTNEKLFF. The CDR3 DNA sequence: TGCGCCAGCAGACTCGGGAGAACTAATGAAAAACTGTTTTTT.

J is TRBJ1-1 and V is TRBV28; possibly TRBD1 for D (5 bases). Trimming shortened V by 6 bases and J by 1 base, and 9 bases separated the two germline ends. The CDR3 sequence is 13 residues long. Germline V CDR1 and CDR2: MDHEN, SYDVKM. The CDR3 protein is CASSPQENTEAFF. The CDR3 DNA reads TGTGCCAGCAGCCCACAGGAGAACACTGAAGCTTTCTTT.

This clone was counted a single time. The chain has TRBV10-3 and TRBJ1-2; D remains unclear. The V and J ends lost 8 bases and 0 bases respectively, with 19 bases between them. The CDR3 sequence is 16 residues long. Germline values: CDR1 ENHRY, CDR2 SYGVKD. CDR3 sequence: CAIPRPPLLTNYGYTF. CDR3 nucleotides: TGTGCCATCCCCAGGCCTCCTTTACTCACTAACTATGGCTACACCTTC.